This TCR beta chain was identified during a study of long-term antiretroviral therapy in people with HIV (dated by TCRdb to 2021 to 2024). The study in broad terms: The earliest samples were collected approximately a decade before the 2015 WHO recommendation for immediate ART, a period when ART was typically delayed until CD4 counts fell. This retrospective serial study examined whether starting ART and sustained HIV suppression were associated with changes in the composition and diversity of the TRB repertoire in peripheral blood. A total of roughly 180 cryopreserved PBMC samples were contributed to the cohort by 30 adults with confirmed HIV infection, with samples collected serially over a mean of approximately six years (range 1-12). About 40% of the 30 participants with HIV were female. No cross-contamination during QIAcube processing turned up in test extractions that ran a monoclonal T-cell line alongside about 30 polyclonal samples. Beyond this particular receptor, the publication reports: Expanded TRB clones identified before ART initiation dominated the repertoire at all time points, although this dominance fluctuated and declined in many PLHIV after ART. ART initiation was associated with a significant increase in TRB diversity, but diversity stayed significantly below transplant donor controls even after long-term ART. Limited PBMC availability meant only the TCR beta chain was sequenced, without alpha chain pairing. Inferences about post-ART repertoire changes were limited because no data were available on ART adherence, viral resistance or therapy changes. The samples span the years 2004 to 2017, and the ART regimens used may be less effective than current regimens. Narrower CDR3 length ranges were observed in HIV repertoires than in controls, and an antigen-experienced repertoire with only a slight naive shift after ART was suggested by the network structure. Unsorted PBMC were profiled instead of sorted CD4+ and CD8+ T cells because pre-ART samples had limited cell numbers.

As for this clone: The specificity of this receptor is unknown. Base qualities are missing; no much larger clone stands one base away.

Sequencing of the TRB variable region was done with the immunoSEQ hsTCRB v3.0 assay at survey level resolution. The targeted TRB sequencing depth was about 35,000-55,000 T-cell genomes per sample. An Illumina MiSeq with a v3 150-cycle kit was used to sequence the pooled TRB libraries. The original pipeline was this. Repertoire analysis ran in R within a reproducible Nextflow workflow covering QC, data transformation and analysis. LymphoSeq2, an R package for exploring AIRR-Seq data, was used to implement the custom analyses. Several samples yielding fewer than 5000 total TRB sequences were excluded, leaving around 190 analyzed HIV repertoires. Among the approximately 200 retained HIV repertoires, 55 to 60 were collected before ART initiation and more than 120 after ART initiation. Each repertoire was downsampled to 5000 TRB nucleotide sequences, and summary statistics were averaged across 100 downsampling iterations. The analysis kept only TRB sequences whose CDR3 regions were at least seven amino acids long. A Shannon entropy-derived clonality score and the Gini coefficient were used to measure diversity. Repertoire networks linked the top 5000 CDR3 amino acid sequences whenever two sequences differed by an edit distance of one. For TRB CDR3 amino acid sequences, GLIPH2 was used to predict antigen specificity groups and MHC restriction. To flag known associations with CMV, EBV, HIV or tissue antigens, CDR3 amino acid sequences were compared against VDJdb and McPAS-TCR. Pre-ART, post-ART and control groups were compared with Wilcoxon signed-rank tests and Holm-Bonferroni correction. The clones in this table, taken by TCRdb from immuneACCESS, are in-frame only. Not every clone is retained; where verified, under half of the shortfall comes from an unresolved V gene, and the cause of the rest is unknown. That table furnishes V, J and clone size, whereas the DNA furnished D and trimming. A total of about 20,000 clones appear in this sample, 75% to 95% of them only once. Clones ranked in the top ten supply 7.5% to 9.5% of the sample.

Inclusion was restricted to participants for whom at least one PBMC sample before ART initiation and at least two post-ART samples were available. Every participant with HIV received treatment in the United States of America. Before DNA extraction, cryopreserved samples containing roughly 0.9-10 million PBMC were thawed and washed. At the time of the earliest PBMC sample, participants with HIV were aged between about 20 and 55 years. Per participant, PBMC samples came from 1-4 timepoints prior to ART initiation and 2-8 timepoints following ART initiation, for a median of 7 samples. Serial HIV viral load, CD4+ T-cell count, ART history and demographic data were obtained for every participant. Genomic DNA was extracted from unsorted PBMC with a Qiagen kit on a QIAcube, with processing performed in batches of 12 samples. The clonotype originates from a woman between 25 and 40 years old with HIV. Sequencing was performed on unsorted PBMCs, taken roughly 4.2 years before starting antiretroviral therapy.

The nucleotides read TGCGCCAGCAGCCTGACAGAGCTTAATGGAAACACCATATATTTT. Its coded protein is CASSLTELNGNTIYF. Recombination connected TRBV4-1 to TRBJ1-3; a weak D assignment points to TRBD1 (5 bases agree). Taken from the germline V gene, the CDR1 and CDR2 loops are MGHRA and YSYEKL. The CDR3 sequence holds 15 residues, the cysteine and phenylalanine included. Left in the record is the CDR3 DNA by itself, 45 bases read in frame from the first base. Cut back by 4 bases and 3 bases, the V and J ends lie 13 bases apart.